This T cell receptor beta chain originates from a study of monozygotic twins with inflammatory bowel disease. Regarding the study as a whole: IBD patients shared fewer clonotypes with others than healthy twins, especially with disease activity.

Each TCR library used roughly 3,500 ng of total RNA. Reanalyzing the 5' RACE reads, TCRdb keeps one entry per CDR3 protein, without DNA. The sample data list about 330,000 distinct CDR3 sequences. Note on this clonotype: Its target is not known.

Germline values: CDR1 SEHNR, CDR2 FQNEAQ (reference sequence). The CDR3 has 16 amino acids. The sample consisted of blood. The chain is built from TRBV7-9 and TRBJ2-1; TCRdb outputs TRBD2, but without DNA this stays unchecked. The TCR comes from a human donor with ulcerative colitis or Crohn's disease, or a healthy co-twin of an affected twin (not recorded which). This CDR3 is CASSLTNGLADNEQFF.